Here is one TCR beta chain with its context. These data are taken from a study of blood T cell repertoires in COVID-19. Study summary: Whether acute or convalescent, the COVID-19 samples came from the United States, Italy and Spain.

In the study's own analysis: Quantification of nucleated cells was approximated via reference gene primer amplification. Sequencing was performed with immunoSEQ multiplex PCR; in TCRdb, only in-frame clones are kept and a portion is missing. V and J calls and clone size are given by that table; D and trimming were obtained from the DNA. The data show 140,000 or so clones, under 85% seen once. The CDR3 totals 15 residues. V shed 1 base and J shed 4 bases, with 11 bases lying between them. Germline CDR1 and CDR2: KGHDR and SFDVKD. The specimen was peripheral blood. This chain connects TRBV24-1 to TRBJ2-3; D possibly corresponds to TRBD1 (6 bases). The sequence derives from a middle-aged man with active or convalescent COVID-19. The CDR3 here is CATSDFTGSPDTQYF. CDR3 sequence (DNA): TGTGCCACCAGTGATTTTACAGGGAGCCCAGATACGCAGTATTTT.